This TCR beta chain emerged from a study of T cell responses to AZD1222 COVID-19 vaccine. The study, taken as a whole, reports: Donors were largely white British and mainly female; clonal diversity was possibly underestimated. Recipients of two AZD1222 doses showed rising Spike-specific TCR breadth and depth. Nearly half of spike-specific TCRs reportedly target unmutated variant regions.

Of note for this clone: What it binds is not known.

V shed 3 bases and J 7 bases; nucleotides not matched to a gene: 9. There are 15 residues in the CDR3. Per germline, CDR1 KGHSH and CDR2 LQKENI. Libraries were prepared by immunoSEQ multiplex PCR; TCRdb keeps only in-frame clonotypes and omits some of them. Of some 110,000 clones in the sample, roughly 91% are singletons; the top ten hold approximately 10%. The rearrangement links TRBV18 to TRBJ2-5, with 9 bases lining up with TRBD1. The source was peripheral blood, collected on day 0 of AZD1222 vaccination. The receptor's source is an adult in good health. Here the CDR3 DNA reads TGTGCCAGCTCACCTGGGGACAGGGCCGTGCGGACCCAGTACTTC. Protein sequence: CASSPGDRAVRTQYF.